This TCR beta chain came from a study of high-grade serous ovarian cancer treatment subgroups. Study in general: Each sample yielded on average roughly 7,400 unique TCR beta rearrangements from around 15,000 reads. Findings and limits, study-wide: Tumors within one patient showed repertoire similarity of about 0.11 to 0.85.

There are 15 residues in the CDR3. V gave up 7 bases and J gave up 4 bases; unmatched junction bases: 8. From germline, CDR1 is SGHRS and CDR2 YFSETQ. Tumor tissue was taken before any definitive surgery or chemotherapy was given. The method was immunoSEQ multiplex PCR; TCRdb's version includes in-frame clones alone and lacks a portion of them. The data show 5,000 or so clones, about 78% seen once. Concerning this clone itself: Its antigen is unidentified.

This sequence joins TRBV5-1 and TRBJ2-1, with 10 positions matching TRBD1. The TCR originated in a human donor with high-grade serous ovarian cancer. The sequenced sample was tumor tissue. This CDR3 is CASAGGQGFYNEQFF. In nucleotides, the CDR3 is TGCGCCAGCGCTGGGGGACAGGGGTTTTACAATGAGCAGTTCTTC.